This record concerns one T cell receptor beta chain sequence. The sample comes from a study of PD-1 blockade in mismatch repair-deficient tumors. Clones were read by immunoSEQ multiplex PCR, and TCRdb kept only the in-frame ones, dropping some. This repertoire shows about 79,000 clones, approximately 80% found once; its top ten account for approximately 5.1%. Germline V gives CDR1 MDHEN, CDR2 SYDVKM. This CDR3 has 15 residues. The ends lost 3 bases at V and 3 bases at J; junction bases unmatched: 4. Sample: peripheral blood, taken 44 weeks after starting pembrolizumab. The chain recombines TRBV28 with TRBJ2-1; the match to TRBD2 covers 8 bases. This sequence originates from an adult with mismatch repair-deficient cancer. CDR3 coding DNA: TGTGCCAGCAGTTTTGGTAGCGGGGTCTACAATGAGCAGTTCTTC. Encoded protein: CASSFGSGVYNEQFF.